The 8 T cell receptor beta chains presented below share a single source sample, sequenced in a study of blood T cells in healthy people across ages. Sample-barcoded 5' priming and a J-beta primer mix drove a second PCR of roughly 6 to 12 cycles. TCRdb re-called the 5' RACE reads through MiXCR, storing one row per CDR3 protein. The sample carries 1.4 million or so distinct CDR3 sequences, around 40% recorded once. The sequenced material came from blood. These receptors originate from a young woman in good health.

This clonotype has just one count. The chain joins TRBV6-1 to TRBJ1-5; D not resolved. There are 13 residues in the CDR3. Trimming pared 10 bases from V and 4 bases from J, leaving 14 bases between. Germline V CDR1 and CDR2: MNHNS, SASEGT. CDR3 nucleotide sequence: TGTGCCAACTCCCCTGACGGGAATCAGCCCCAGCATTTT. It encodes CANSPDGNQPQHF.

This clonotype was picked up many times. The J gene is TRBJ2-1, the V gene TRBV2; D unclear. The germline V and J ends were trimmed by 3 bases and 9 bases, with 6 bases remaining between them. CDR1 is SNHLY and CDR2 is FYNNEI in the germline V gene. The CDR3 is made up of 11 amino acids. CDR3 nucleotide sequence: TGTGCCAGCAGTGAGGGCCCTGAGCAGTTCTTC. It yields the protein CASSEGPEQFF.

Only a few counts were recorded for this clonotype. The rearrangement links TRBV7-9 to TRBJ1-1; 7 positions agree with TRBD1. Germline-derived CDR1 and CDR2 are SEHNR and FQNEAQ (reference sequence). The CDR3 has 14 residues. V dropped 6 bases and J dropped 1; count of bases not matched to a gene: 5. The CDR3 coding sequence is TGTGCCAGCAGTTCCAGGGGGGGGAACACTGAAGCTTTCTTT. Translating gives CASSSRGGNTEAFF.

The chain is built from TRBV5-1 and TRBJ2-1, with 9 nucleotides matching TRBD1. There are 15 residues in the CDR3. Germline loops: CDR1 SGHRS, CDR2 YFSETQ. V was pared by 0 bases and J by 6 bases, with 4 bases of the junction left unmatched. CDR3 coding DNA: TGCGCCAGCAGCTTGGGGGACAGGGAGATCAATGAGCAGTTCTTC. Protein: CASSLGDREINEQFF.

This clonotype showed up just a few times. The chain couples TRBV7-2 to TRBJ2-1; 13 positions match TRBD2. Per germline, CDR1 SGHTA and CDR2 FQGNSA. There are 14 residues in the CDR3. The V segment lost 10 bases and the J segment 7 bases; nucleotides outside the gene matches: 7. CDR3 DNA sequence: TGTGCCATTAAAGGACTAGCGGGAGTAAATGAGCAGTTCTTC. Protein: CAIKGLAGVNEQFF.

The V call is TRBV5-1, the J call TRBJ2-1, with 11 bases fitting TRBD1. V lost 0 bases to trimming and J lost 9 bases; unmatched junction nucleotides: 11. Per the germline V gene, CDR1 is SGHRS and CDR2 is YFSETQ. This CDR3 comprises 17 residues. CDR3 coding DNA: TGCGCCAGCAGCTTGGTTACCGGGACAGGGGGTTATAGTGAGCAGTTCTTC. As protein: CASSLVTGTGGYSEQFF.

The rearrangement links TRBV9 to TRBJ2-7; no reliable D call. This CDR3 comprises 14 residues. Trimming took 0 bases from V and 3 from J, leaving 10 bases between them. Per germline, CDR1 SGDLS and CDR2 YYNGEE. CDR3 sequence: CASSVGRVGYEQYF. The CDR3 nucleotides read TGTGCCAGCAGCGTAGGTAGAGTAGGCTACGAGCAGTACTTC.

The rearrangement uses TRBV14 and TRBJ2-7; no clear D. The DNA end favors TRBJ2-4, so the J call may be wrong. The germline CDR1 and CDR2 sequences are SGHDN and FVKESK. The CDR3 has 14 amino acids. CDR3 nucleotide sequence: TGTGCCAGCAGCCCCGCAATAGCCAAAAACATTCAGTACTTC. It yields the protein CASSPAIAKNIQYF.